The clone carrying this TCR beta chain was seen a few times. Its antigen is not known. A TCRbeta library incorporating unique molecular identifiers was prepared. TCRdb fed the PCR reads into MiXCR, producing one record per CDR3 protein. This sample has 250,000 to 300,000 distinct CDR3 sequences, with roughly 11% found just once. This CDR3 comprises 18 residues. Trimming took off 1 base at V and 2 bases at J, with 18 bases between the two ends. The germline V gene encodes CDR1 LNHNV and CDR2 YYDKDF (reference sequence). These data belong to a study of T-cell reconstitution after alpha-beta-depleted transplantation in children. The study, taken as a whole, reports: Several patients had high TCRbeta diversity at day 60; it came from surviving recipient T cells and thymic progenitors.

The V gene is TRBV15, the J gene TRBJ2-1; D gene uncertain. Specimen: peripheral blood, collected 180 days after TCRalphabeta/CD19-depleted stem cell transplant. The TCR originated in a male patient aged 2 to 10 who had a stem cell transplant for chronic granulomatous disease, so the T cells may come from the graft donor. The CDR3 is CATSRGIFTRVTYNEQFF. The CDR3 coding sequence is TGTGCCACCAGCAGAGGAATTTTCACACGGGTTACCTACAATGAGCAGTTCTTC.